What follows are 17 T cell receptor beta chains derived from one specimen sequenced in a study of naive and memory T cell subsets. Study-level results: Especially in CD8 cells, naive repertoires contained a few larger clonotypes, possibly CD45RA-re-expressing memory cells.

These receptors are not linked to any known antigen. An equimolar mix of two oligonucleotides served as the beta constant-region primer for TRBC1 and TRBC2. Nested alpha and beta constant-region primers with the SP2 primer drove four PCR rounds on ligated cDNA. TCRdb recomputed calls from the UMI-ligation and nested PCR reads with MiXCR, one row per CDR3 protein. Of under 150,000 distinct CDR3 sequences in the sample, 15% to 20% were seen once. The material sequenced was naive CD8+ T cells from blood. These TCRs come from a human donor in good health.

This chain joins TRBV20-1 and TRBJ2-1, with 8 bases identical to TRBD1. Trimming removed 4 bases from V and 4 bases from J; junction bases left unmatched: 6. The CDR3 runs 14 residues. CDR1 is DFQATT and CDR2 is SNEGSKA in the germline V gene (reference sequence). In nucleotides, the CDR3 is TGCAGTGCTATTACAGGGGGGATGTACAATGAGCAGTTCTTC. This gives the protein CSAITGGMYNEQFF.

The chain carries TRBV4-3 and TRBJ2-1, with D possibly TRBD2 on 6 matching bases. The CDR3 sequence is 16 residues long. V lost 2 bases, J lost 7 bases, and 18 bases lay in between. Germline V CDR1 and CDR2: LGHNA, YSLEER. The DNA of the CDR3 is TGCGCCAGCAGCCAATGGGTTGGCGGGATGGGGAATGAGCAGTTCTTC. Amino acid sequence: CASSQWVGGMGNEQFF.

The V gene is TRBV12-3 or TRBV12-4, the J gene TRBJ2-1, with 8 bases fitting TRBD1. The ends lost 5 bases at V and 6 bases at J; junction bases unmatched: 6. This CDR3 has 14 residues. DNA of the CDR3: TGTGCCAGCAGTCCGGACAGGGATAGCAATGAGCAGTTCTTC. Translated, it gives CASSPDRDSNEQFF.

This clonotype occurred a few times. The rearrangement joins TRBV27 to TRBJ2-6; D not certain. The CDR3 consists of 13 residues. CDR1 and CDR2 from the germline V gene are MNHEY and SMNVEV (reference sequence). V lost 7 bases to trimming and J lost 0 bases, with 4 bases between them. CDR3 protein: CASTDSGANVLTF. DNA of the CDR3: TGTGCCAGCACCGACTCTGGGGCCAACGTCCTGACTTTC.

This clonotype was seen more than once but under ten times. The chain employs TRBV27 and TRBJ1-4; D perhaps matches TRBD1 (6 bases). Between the trimmed V and J ends, which lost 5 bases and 3 bases, there was a span of 13 bases. The CDR3 loop spans 15 amino acids. The V gene's germline CDR1 is MNHEY and CDR2 SMNVEV (reference sequence). In nucleotides, the CDR3 is TGTGCCAGCAGTATCTTGACAGGCCCTAATGAAAAACTGTTTTTT. The encoded protein is CASSILTGPNEKLFF.

This clonotype was seen more than once but under ten times. This chain connects TRBV29-1 to TRBJ2-7, with 10 bases identical to TRBD2. The CDR3 sequence is 16 residues long. V shed 4 bases and J 0 bases; nucleotides not matched to a gene: 9. From germline, CDR1 is SQVTM and CDR2 ANQGSEA. Written as DNA, the CDR3 is TGCAGCGTTGTGGGGCTAGCGGGGGAGAGCTCCTACGAGCAGTACTTC. Translation gives CSVVGLAGESSYEQYF.

This clonotype was detected only a few times. The V and J genes are TRBV13 and TRBJ2-3; TRBD2 matches 11 bases. Germline CDR1 is PRHDT and CDR2 is FYEKMQ (reference sequence). The CDR3 spans 16 residues. With 3 bases clipped from V and 6 bases from J, the junction kept 8 bases outside the gene matches. The CDR3 region has the DNA TGTGCCAGCAGCTTGAATAGCGGGAGGGTTCGGGATACGCAGTATTTT. Translating gives CASSLNSGRVRDTQYF.

This clonotype has more than one count but fewer than ten. The chain employs TRBV29-1 and TRBJ2-1; 12 bases match TRBD2. The length of the CDR3 is 21 residues. Germline CDR1 is SQVTM and CDR2 is ANQGSEA. The V and J ends lost 7 bases and 7 bases, in that order; junction bases with no gene match: 29. The CDR3 DNA reads TGCAGCGCCGCAGGGGCGTACGCCGGGACTAGCGGGTCGTTCGGGGGGAATGAGCAGTTCTTC. Amino acid sequence: CSAAGAYAGTSGSFGGNEQFF.

This chain joins TRBV19 and TRBJ2-6; 9 positions agree with TRBD1. This CDR3 has 21 residues. Germline V gene lookup returns CDR1 LNHDA and CDR2 SQIVND (reference sequence). The ends lost 0 bases at V and 2 bases at J; junction bases unmatched: 14. CDR3 nucleotides: TGTGCCAGTAGTATAGATGTTTTTGGGGACAGGGAAATTACTGGGGCCAACGTCCTGACTTTC. Protein product: CASSIDVFGDREITGANVLTF. Supplemented by reference TRBV19 and TRBJ2-6, the full variable domain reads DGGITQSPKYLFRKEGQNVTLSCEQNLNHDAMYWYRQDPGQGLRLIYYSQIVNDFQKGDIAEGYSVSREKKESFPLTVTSAQKNPTAFYLCASSIDVFGDREITGANVLTFGAGSRLTVL.

The chain has TRBV6-1 and TRBJ1-2, with D unresolved. Germline CDR1 MNHNS, CDR2 SASEGT. V was shortened by 6 bases and J by 4 bases, with 9 bases between the two germline ends. The CDR3 length is 12 residues. CDR3: CASRLRTYGYTF. The CDR3 nucleotides read TGTGCCAGCAGGCTTAGGACCTATGGCTACACCTTC.

This clonotype was seen more than once but under ten times. This chain uses TRBV7-9 with TRBJ2-3, with 8 bases that match TRBD2. Germline V gives CDR1 SEHNR, CDR2 FQNEAQ (reference sequence). The CDR3 runs to 15 residues. With V trimmed by 5 bases and J by 4 bases, 8 bases remained unmatched. The CDR3 is CASSPRGGASDTQYF. The CDR3 nucleotides are TGTGCCAGCAGCCCCCGGGGGGGCGCGTCAGATACGCAGTATTTT.

The chain uses TRBV4-1 and TRBJ2-1; possible D gene TRBD2, 6 bases. Germline V CDR1 and CDR2: MGHRA, YSYEKL. The CDR3 length is 15 residues. V lost 3 bases to trimming and J lost 7 bases, with 16 bases between them. CDR3 amino acids: CASSQFRDSTNEQFF. For the CDR3, the DNA is TGCGCCAGCAGCCAGTTCCGGGACTCAACAAATGAGCAGTTCTTC.

This clonotype was seen more than once but under ten times. The chain employs TRBV6-6 and TRBJ1-1, with D hard to call. Trimming shortened V by 10 bases and J by 3 bases, and 12 bases separated the two germline ends. This CDR3 contains 12 residues. Germline V lookup: CDR1 MNHNY, CDR2 SVGAGI (reference sequence). CDR3 region: CATTAWDTEAFF. The CDR3 region has the DNA TGTGCCACCACCGCCTGGGACACTGAAGCTTTCTTT.

The chain employs TRBV7-2 and TRBJ2-1, with D hard to call. Germline CDR1 SGHTA, CDR2 FQGNSA. This CDR3 comprises 14 residues. Trimming stripped 3 bases from V and 4 bases from J, with 10 bases between. CDR3 loop: CASSFSMGYNEQFF. The CDR3 DNA sequence: TGTGCCAGCAGCTTTAGCATGGGGTACAATGAGCAGTTCTTC.

Written as DNA, the CDR3 is TGTGCCAGCAGCCCCGGGACAGGGCGGAAGATCGAGACCCAGTACTTC. This codes for CASSPGTGRKIETQYF. The chain is built from TRBV7-8 and TRBJ2-5, with 9 bases matching TRBD1. CDR3 length equals 16 residues. Germline assignment: CDR1 SGHVS and CDR2 FQNEAQ. With 5 bases clipped from V and 5 bases from J, the junction kept 12 bases outside the gene matches. The full variable domain, completed using reference TRBV7-8 and TRBJ2-5, is GAGVSQSPRYKVAKRGQDVALRCDPISGHVSLFWYQQALGQGPEFLTYFQNEAQLDKSGLPSDRFFAERPEGSVSTLKIQRTQQEDSAVYLCASSPGTGRKIETQYFGPGTRLLVL.

The chain couples TRBV27 to TRBJ2-2, with D tentatively TRBD1 or TRBD2 (5 bases each). CDR3 length equals 18 residues. V shed 6 bases and J shed 4 bases, with 24 bases lying between them. Germline V lookup: CDR1 MNHEY, CDR2 SMNVEV (reference sequence). CDR3 loop: CASSPAPGTPVGTGELFF. As DNA, the CDR3 is TGTGCCAGCAGCCCAGCTCCCGGGACCCCGGTCGGCACCGGGGAGCTGTTTTTT.

This clonotype was observed a few times. The CDR3 DNA reads as TGCGCCAGCAGCCAAGACCCTGCCGGGAGGAAGAAAGAGACCCAGTACTTC. It specifies CASSQDPAGRKKETQYF. This sequence joins TRBV4-1 and TRBJ2-5; 7 positions agree with TRBD2. This CDR3 is 17 amino acids long. Germline CDR1 MGHRA, CDR2 YSYEKL. The junction had 10 bases not matched to a gene; V was cut back by 0 bases and J by 3 bases.